The 7 T cell receptor beta chains in this list originate from one sample, sequenced in a study of shared clonotypes between healthy human individuals. Measured with immunoSEQ multiplex PCR; TCRdb has only the in-frame clones, and not every one. The table has about 2.1 million clones, under 95% seen once; the top ten hold 1.5% to 2%. Naive CD8 cells comprised CD45RO-negative, CCR7-positively selected cells, excluding terminally differentiated effector memory CD45RA+ cells. The sample consisted of naive CD8+ T cells from PBMCs. These receptors all stem from a man in his late teens or twenties in good health. Some clones in this sample may be carry-over from other donors' samples.

This chain connects TRBV9 to TRBJ2-1; TRBD2 agrees at 10 bases. CDR1 and CDR2 from the germline V gene are SGDLS and YYNGEE. Trimming removed 3 bases from V and 9 bases from J; junction bases left unmatched: 12. The CDR3 runs to 16 residues. The DNA of the CDR3 is TGTGCCAGCAGCGCACCGGCTAGCGGGAGTTTAGGTGAGCAGTTCTTC. Its protein is CASSAPASGSLGEQFF.

This chain links TRBV5-1 with TRBJ1-1, with 11 bases lining up with TRBD1. The CDR3 consists of 14 residues. CDR1 and CDR2 (germline): SGHRS, YFSETQ. Trimming at V came to 5 bases and at J to 6 bases, leaving 6 bases not matched to a gene. The CDR3 region has the DNA TGCGCCAGCAGTTTAGGGACAGGGGGTCCTGAAGCTTTCTTT. The encoded protein is CASSLGTGGPEAFF.

The chain couples TRBV27 to TRBJ2-7; D is unclear. In germline, CDR1 is MNHEY, CDR2 SMNVEV (reference sequence). Deletions cut 0 bases from V and 7 bases from J, with 13 bases between. This CDR3 has 14 amino acids. The CDR3 DNA sequence: TGTGCCAGCAGTTTATCGATCGACCTACGAGAGCAGTACTTC. Residues: CASSLSIDLREQYF.

The chain combines TRBV7-3 with TRBJ2-3; 9 nucleotides line up with TRBD1. The CDR3 contains 16 residues. The V segment lost 6 bases and the J segment 3 bases; nucleotides outside the gene matches: 10. The germline V gene encodes CDR1 SGHTA and CDR2 FQGTGA. The CDR3 DNA follows: TGTGCCAGCAGTTCGGGGTGGGGGACAGGGACAGATACGCAGTATTTT. Protein: CASSSGWGTGTDTQYF.

The chain combines TRBV11-2 with TRBJ2-2; possibly TRBD2 for D (5 bases). Germline lookup yields CDR1 SGHAT and CDR2 FQNNGV. The CDR3 covers 16 residues. The V end was cut by 1 base, the J end by 8 bases, with 17 bases between. The CDR3: CASSLVLAAKRGELFF. The DNA of the CDR3 is TGTGCCAGCAGCTTAGTCTTGGCAGCTAAGCGGGGGGAGCTGTTTTTT.

This clone showed up just once. The chain combines TRBV9 with TRBJ2-7; D ambiguous. CDR3 length equals 14 residues. The germline V and J ends were trimmed by 2 bases and 0 bases, with 9 bases remaining between them. Germline V gives CDR1 SGDLS, CDR2 YYNGEE. The CDR3 loop is CASSVSADSYEQYF. The DNA for the CDR3 is TGTGCCAGCAGCGTGTCGGCGGACTCCTACGAGCAGTACTTC.

This chain joins TRBV14 and TRBJ1-5; possibly TRBD1 for D (6 bases). Germline V CDR1 and CDR2: SGHDN, FVKESK. This CDR3 is built from 13 residues. Deletions cut 1 base from V and 10 bases from J, with 11 bases between. CDR3 nucleotide sequence: TGTGCCAGCAGCCAAGTAACAGGGAGCCCCCAGCATTTT. This codes for CASSQVTGSPQHF.